One and the same sample provided the 21 T cell receptor beta chains below, sequenced in a study of PD-L1 blockade in urothelial cancer. Repertoires were generated with immunoSEQ multiplex PCR, while TCRdb's copy carries only in-frame clones and drops some. The sample holds under 130,000 clones, roughly 88% seen once. Sequenced here: PBMCs, sampled around atezolizumab (anti-PD-L1) treatment. The source of these receptors is a man aged 50 or older with urothelial cancer.

This clone showed up just once. The chain employs TRBV28 and TRBJ2-2; 13 bases line up with TRBD2. Germline CDR1 MDHEN, CDR2 SYDVKM. J lost 5 bases, V lost 7 bases, and 4 bases had no gene match. CDR3 length: 15 residues. CDR3 sequence reads: CASIPGLAGTGELFF. The DNA of the CDR3 is TGTGCCAGCATCCCGGGACTAGCGGGAACCGGGGAGCTGTTTTTT.

The chain joins TRBV4-2 to TRBJ2-3; D perhaps matches TRBD2 (6 bases). Trimming removed 6 bases from V and 1 base from J, with 14 bases in between. The CDR3 spans 15 residues. The V gene's germline CDR1 is LGHNA and CDR2 YNFKEQ. Here the CDR3 DNA reads TGTGCCAGCAGAAAACTAGGAGGGCGCACAGATACGCAGTATTTT. Its protein is CASRKLGGRTDTQYF.

This clone was counted a single time. The chain recombines TRBV28 with TRBJ2-6; D uncertain. V lost 7 bases and J lost 0, with 7 bases in between. Germline V gene data show CDR1 as MDHEN and CDR2 as SYDVKM. This CDR3 has 14 amino acids. CDR3 in amino acids: CASTPSSGANVLTF. CDR3 nucleotide sequence: TGTGCCAGCACTCCCAGCTCTGGGGCCAACGTCCTGACTTTC. Combining the CDR3 with reference TRBV28 and TRBJ2-6 gives the whole variable domain DVKVTQSSRYLVKRTGEKVFLECVQDMDHENMFWYRQDPGLGLRLIYFSYDVKMKEKGDIPEGYSVSREKKERFSLILESASTNQTSMYLCASTPSSGANVLTFGAGSRLTVL.

This clone was seen a handful of times. The chain uses TRBV29-1 and TRBJ1-6; 7 bases are shared with TRBD1. V trimming: 7 bases; J trimming: 7 bases; junction bases outside the gene matches: 7. CDR1 is SQVTM, CDR2 ANQGSEA, per germline. The CDR3 contains 13 residues. This CDR3 is CSARGTENSPLHF. The CDR3 DNA follows: TGCAGCGCCCGAGGGACAGAGAATTCACCCCTCCACTTT.

V is TRBV27 and J is TRBJ2-7; 11 nucleotides line up with TRBD1. Germline loops: CDR1 MNHEY, CDR2 SMNVEV (reference sequence). Losses at the gene ends were 5 bases for V and 3 bases for J; bases not matched to a gene: 6. The CDR3 totals 15 residues. CDR3 region: CASSRTGGEFYEQYF. CDR3 DNA: TGTGCCAGCAGTCGGACAGGGGGCGAATTCTACGAGCAGTACTTC.

This clone was counted only a few times. DNA for the CDR3: TGTGCCAGCAGTGAAGGCGTAGTTCGAGAGGCGCAGTATTTT. Protein product: CASSEGVVREAQYF. The chain is built from TRBV25-1 and TRBJ2-3; D is uncertain. Trimming left V 2 bases short and J 10 bases short, with 16 bases between. This CDR3 is 14 amino acids long. The germline V gene has CDR1 MGHDK and CDR2 SYGVNS.

This rearrangement joins TRBV6-6 to TRBJ2-1, with D perhaps matching TRBD1 (5 bases). This CDR3 is 15 amino acids long. The V gene's germline CDR1 is MNHNY and CDR2 SVGAGI (reference sequence). Trimming stripped 4 bases from V and 0 bases from J, with 10 bases between. Here the CDR3 DNA reads TGTGCCAGCAGTTCCACAGGTGCCTCCTACAATGAGCAGTTCTTC. Its translation: CASSSTGASYNEQFF.

This clone was seen just once. The chain joins TRBV6-5 to TRBJ1-1; TRBD1 agrees at 8 bases. The germline V gene encodes CDR1 MNHEY and CDR2 SVGAGI. CDR3 length: 13 residues. V lost 6 bases, J lost 8 bases, and 8 bases stayed unmatched. The CDR3 is CASRPTGAGEAFF. CDR3 nucleotides: TGTGCCAGCAGACCGACAGGGGCTGGGGAAGCTTTCTTT.

The genes are TRBV19 and TRBJ2-1; a possible D gene is TRBD1 (6 bases). CDR1 and CDR2 (germline): LNHDA, SQIVND (reference sequence). V lost 6 bases to trimming and J lost 9 bases, with 18 bases between them. The CDR3 extends over 14 amino acids. CDR3 sequence: CASRGVVQGGEQFF. In nucleotides, the CDR3 is TGTGCCAGTAGGGGGGTTGTACAGGGCGGTGAGCAGTTCTTC.

This clone turned up a few times. The chain joins TRBV10-3 to TRBJ1-1; D is perhaps TRBD1 (5 bases). This CDR3 spans 14 amino acids. The V end lost 2 bases, the J end lost 1 base, and 8 bases lay between the germline ends. The germline V gene encodes CDR1 ENHRY and CDR2 SYGVKD. The DNA of the CDR3 is TGTGCCATCAGTGAGCCGGGGGGGAACACTGAAGCTTTCTTT. This gives the protein CAISEPGGNTEAFF.

V is TRBV11-2 and J is TRBJ2-3, with D perhaps matching TRBD2 (6 bases). CDR1 is SGHAT and CDR2 is FQNNGV in the germline V gene. CDR3 size: 16 residues. Trimming left V 1 base short and J 0 bases short, with 11 bases between. The CDR3 region has the DNA TGTGCCAGCAGCTTAGCAGCGGGCACTAGCACAGATACGCAGTATTTT. It specifies CASSLAAGTSTDTQYF.

The rearrangement uses TRBV28 and TRBJ2-7, with a tentative D call TRBD2 (5 bases). The CDR3 runs to 12 residues. CDR1 is MDHEN and CDR2 is SYDVKM in the germline V gene. V was cut by 7 bases and J by 6 bases, with 13 bases left in between. CDR3 in amino acids: CASTSTRLEQYF. For the CDR3, the DNA is TGTGCCAGCACCTCCACTAGACTCGAGCAGTACTTC.

The CDR3 nucleotides read TGTGCCAGCAGTAGGGACTTTGGCTCCTACAATGAGCAGTTCTTC. Its protein product is CASSRDFGSYNEQFF. The V and J genes are TRBV6-1 and TRBJ2-1; maybe TRBD2 (6 bases). Per the germline V gene, CDR1 is MNHNS and CDR2 is SASEGT. V was clipped by 5 bases and J by 0 bases, with 11 bases between them. This CDR3 spans 15 amino acids.

The chain combines TRBV6-1 with TRBJ1-5, with D maybe TRBD1 (5 bases). Germline V gene data show CDR1 as MNHNS and CDR2 as SASEGT. The CDR3 has 14 residues. Trimming removed 8 bases at V and 2 bases at J, with 13 bases between. CDR3 DNA sequence: TGTGCCAGCGAGGTCGGGGGACGCAATCAGCCCCAGCATTTT. As protein: CASEVGGRNQPQHF.

A single count supports this clone. The V and J genes are TRBV14 and TRBJ1-6; 8 bases map to TRBD1. The V segment lost 5 bases and the J segment 3 bases; nucleotides outside the gene matches: 6. From germline, CDR1 is SGHDN and CDR2 FVKESK. This CDR3 contains 16 residues. CDR3 coding DNA: TGTGCCAGCAGCTACCGGACAGGGTACTATAATTCACCCCTCCACTTT. It codes for CASSYRTGYYNSPLHF.

V gene TRBV18 combines with J gene TRBJ1-4; D uncertain. The CDR3 extends over 14 amino acids. Deletions cut 4 bases from V and 7 bases from J, with 13 bases between. Germline V gene sequence: CDR1 KGHSH, CDR2 LQKENI. CDR3 region: CASSRGIRSEKLFF. CDR3 in DNA: TGTGCCAGCTCACGAGGAATTCGGTCTGAAAAACTGTTTTTT.

This chain uses TRBV7-9 with TRBJ2-7; possibly TRBD2 for D (7 bases). Germline-derived CDR1 and CDR2 are SEHNR and FQNEAQ (reference sequence). V dropped 3 bases and J dropped 2 bases, with 17 bases sitting between them. This CDR3 spans 16 amino acids. The CDR3, as DNA: TGTGCCAGCAGCTTCGGAGGGGGGGCCTCAACCTACGAGCAGTACTTC. Translating it yields CASSFGGGASTYEQYF. Drawing the rest from reference TRBV7-9 and TRBJ2-7, the complete variable domain is DTGVSQNPRHKITKRGQNVTFRCDPISEHNRLYWYRQTLGQGPEFLTYFQNEAQLEKSRLLSDRFSAERPKGSFSTLEIQRTEQGDSAMYLCASSFGGGASTYEQYFGPGTRLTVT.

The genes are TRBV11-2 and TRBJ1-3; TRBD1 matches 7 bases. This CDR3 is 14 amino acids long. In germline, CDR1 is SGHAT, CDR2 FQNNGV. With 6 bases clipped from V and 3 bases from J, the junction kept 5 bases outside the gene matches. This chain's CDR3 is CASRSDRDGNTIYF. CDR3 DNA: TGTGCCAGCAGGTCAGACAGGGATGGAAACACCATATATTTT.

The chain links TRBV9 to TRBJ2-3, with D perhaps matching TRBD2 (6 bases). This CDR3 spans 16 amino acids. Trimming left V 0 bases short and J 4 bases short, with 15 bases between. From germline, CDR1 is SGDLS and CDR2 YYNGEE. As DNA, the CDR3 is TGTGCCAGCAGCGTAGCTCTGGGGGGAGTGGCAGATACGCAGTATTTT. This encodes CASSVALGGVADTQYF. Together with reference TRBV9 and TRBJ2-3, the CDR3 gives the full variable domain: DSGVTQTPKHLITATGQRVTLRCSPRSGDLSVYWYQQSLDQGLQFLIQYYNGEERAKGNILERFSAQQFPDLHSELNLSSLELGDSALYFCASSVALGGVADTQYFGPGTRLTVL.

CDR3 nucleotides: TGTGCCAGCTCACTCGACAGGGGATGGGAGACCCAGTACTTC. This sequence encodes CASSLDRGWETQYF. This chain links TRBV18 with TRBJ2-5; 8 bases are shared with TRBD1. The ends lost 4 bases at V and 5 bases at J; junction bases unmatched: 6. The germline CDR1 and CDR2 sequences are KGHSH and LQKENI. The length of the CDR3 is 14 residues.

The chain recombines TRBV5-1 with TRBJ2-1, with 10 bases lining up with TRBD2. Germline V lookup: CDR1 SGHRS, CDR2 YFSETQ. V was pared by 1 base and J by 7 bases, with 5 bases of the junction left unmatched. The CDR3 covers 15 residues. The CDR3 loop reads CASSLRPSGSNEQFF. The CDR3 DNA reads TGCGCCAGCAGCTTGAGGCCTAGCGGGAGTAATGAGCAGTTCTTC.